This T cell receptor beta chain was sequenced during a study of PD-1 blockade in classical Hodgkin lymphoma. The CDR3 is 14 amino acids. Trimming took off 5 bases at V and 0 bases at J, with 7 bases between the two ends. Germline V CDR1 and CDR2: MNHEY, SVGAGI. The assay was immunoSEQ multiplex PCR, and TCRdb's table has in-frame clones only and misses some. The table has some 13,000 clones, roughly 89% seen once. Every patient experienced relapse after autologous stem cell transplantation, and brentuximab vedotin exposure varied. This clone has only one observation. The sequences come from peripheral blood mononuclear cells (PBMCs), collected at baseline. The source of this sequence is a human donor with classical Hodgkin lymphoma. The chain employs TRBV6-5 and TRBJ2-2, with D possibly being TRBD1 (6 bases). CDR3 nucleotides: TGTGCCAGCAGTCACAGGGCGAACACCGGGGAGCTGTTTTTT. Its translation is CASSHRANTGELFF.